These 5 T cell receptor beta chains were all obtained from the same sample, sequenced in a study of blood T cell repertoires in COVID-19. The data were produced by immunoSEQ multiplex PCR, yet TCRdb's version contains in-frame clones alone and is incomplete. The sample lists fewer than 130,000 clones, roughly 85% occurring once. The sequenced sample was peripheral blood. These receptors were obtained from a human donor in a cohort sampled during active COVID-19.

This chain links TRBV29-1 with TRBJ2-7; 7 nucleotides agree with TRBD1. Looked up from germline, CDR1 is SQVTM and CDR2 is ANQGSEA. Trimming took 7 bases from V and 5 from J; bases not matched to a gene: 11. The CDR3 contains 13 residues. The CDR3, as DNA: TGCAGCGGGGCGACAGGGCAGGCGAACGAGCAGTACTTC. Its protein product is CSGATGQANEQYF.

This chain joins TRBV10-3 and TRBJ2-2; the D is unclear. Between the trimmed V and J ends, which lost 4 bases and 3 bases, there was a span of 6 bases. The CDR3 contains 13 residues. Germline V lookup: CDR1 ENHRY, CDR2 SYGVKD. CDR3 in amino acids: CAISASDTGELFF. CDR3 nucleotides: TGTGCCATCAGTGCCTCTGACACCGGGGAGCTGTTTTTT.

This sequence joins TRBV28 and TRBJ2-1, with 15 bases that match TRBD2. Trimming at V came to 10 bases and at J to 7 bases, leaving 8 bases not matched to a gene. The germline V gene has CDR1 MDHEN and CDR2 SYDVKM. CDR3 length: 15 amino acids. The CDR3: CAIGLAGGPGNEQFF. The CDR3 nucleotides are TGTGCCATAGGACTAGCGGGAGGGCCGGGGAATGAGCAGTTCTTC. The entire variable domain, with the rest obtained from reference TRBV28 and TRBJ2-1, is as follows: DVKVTQSSRYLVKRTGEKVFLECVQDMDHENMFWYRQDPGLGLRLIYFSYDVKMKEKGDIPEGYSVSREKKERFSLILESASTNQTSMYLCAIGLAGGPGNEQFFGPGTRLTVL.

This rearrangement joins TRBV7-9 to TRBJ1-1, with 8 bases identical to TRBD1. CDR1 and CDR2 from the germline V gene are SEHNR and FQNEAQ (reference sequence). The CDR3 is made up of 16 amino acids. The V and J ends lost 2 bases and 6 bases, in that order; junction bases with no gene match: 11. This CDR3 reads CASSLRAGGSNAEAFF. For the CDR3, the DNA is TGTGCCAGCAGCTTACGCGCAGGGGGCAGTAACGCTGAAGCTTTCTTT.

The J gene is TRBJ2-2, the V gene TRBV11-1; tentative D call: TRBD2 (6 bases). Germline V gene data show CDR1 as SGHAT and CDR2 as FQDESV (reference sequence). The CDR3 spans 15 residues. V lost 1 base, J lost 4 bases, and 10 bases lay in between. In nucleotides, the CDR3 is TGTGCCAGCAGCTTAGAGTCCGGGGGCACCGGGGAGCTGTTTTTT. It encodes CASSLESGGTGELFF.